A single T cell receptor beta chain is shown here with its context. The antigen remains undetermined. At one of its ends the junction is not consistent with the germline gene, which may arise from a read error. This specimen comes from a study of tumor-infiltrating lymphocytes in primary liver carcinoma. Looking at the study overall: The study reported T1-T3 N0M0 tumors spanning 4.2 to 10 cm. The yield of productive TCRbeta reads per sample was roughly 3.65 to 7.5 million and was similar across tissue types.

Total RNA amounting to 500 ng was the source from which TCR beta cDNA was made with a constant-region primer. Modified slightly, ARM-PCR produced TCR beta libraries over three nested multiplex PCR rounds. TCRdb redid the calling of the multiplex PCR reads with MiXCR, one entry per CDR3 protein. The sample carries tens of thousands of distinct CDR3 sequences, about three quarters recorded once. Points from the study as a whole: Blood fell significantly below tumors in its top-250-clone fraction (p = 0.039).

The study co-extracted DNA and RNA from about 20-30 mg of unsorted bulk tissue. Every patient had chronic HBV infection and was treatment-naive. This TCR was recovered from a man aged 40-49 years with primary liver carcinoma and hepatitis B virus infection. Sequencing input: liver tumor tissue from sampling region 1. Subset here: tumor region T1, superior pole.

This CDR3 is CISSLDASGASTDMQYF. CDR3 coding DNA: TGTATCAGCAGCTTAGATGCAAGTGGAGCTAGCACAGATATGCAGTATTTT. This rearrangement joins TRBV7-8 to TRBJ2-3; D might be TRBD2 (5 bases). Germline V lookup: CDR1 SGHVS, CDR2 FQNEAQ. The CDR3 consists of 17 residues.